Many counts were recorded for the clone carrying this T cell receptor beta chain. What it binds is unknown. This CDR3 comprises 18 residues. The junction had 17 bases not matched to a gene; V was cut back by 1 base and J by 4 bases. Germline V gene sequence: CDR1 DFQATT, CDR2 SNEGSKA (reference sequence). The record originates from a study of tumor and adjacent non-tumor tissue in lung cancer. On the study more broadly: Patients were aged about 30 to 76, roughly 9 men and 5 women, stage I to III. General observations from the study: TCR diversity was significantly greater in tumor than normal lung tissue. Patients with more diverse tumor TCRs had worse survival.

Three rounds of nested PCR, following a modified ARM-PCR protocol, produced the TCRbeta library. TCRdb re-derived calls from the multiplex PCR reads in MiXCR, one entry per CDR3 protein. The table lists 100,000 or so distinct CDR3 sequences, 65% of them singletons. RNA was extracted from bulk tissue without any cell sorting. More than 3 cm separated this lung sample from the edge of the tumor. The sample taken for sequencing was distant non-tumor lung tissue. The TCR comes from a young man with non-small cell lung cancer. The rearrangement joins TRBV20-1 to TRBJ1-2; 8 bases agree with TRBD1. The CDR3 reads CSARGVTGAALGGYGYTF. CDR3 DNA: TGCAGTGCTAGAGGAGTGACAGGGGCCGCCTTGGGGGGCTATGGCTACACCTTC.